The sequence of this TCR beta chain was determined in a study of graft-versus-host responses after intestinal transplantation. The protocol was immunoSEQ multiplex PCR, while the TCRdb copy is restricted to in-frame clones and leaves out a portion. The sample has tens of thousands of clones; around 89% are singletons. The CDR3 is 13 amino acids. The germline gives CDR1 MGHDK, CDR2 SYGVNS. With 3 bases removed from V and 9 bases from J, the gap between germline ends came to 14 bases. About this clone: Its specificity is unknown.

Sequencing used unstimulated CD8+ T cells sorted from spleen or lymph node cells, obtained before intestinal transplant. The clonotype was recovered from a human donor who received an intestinal transplant. V gene TRBV25-1 combines with J gene TRBJ1-2; unclear D gene. The CDR3 coding sequence is TGTGCCAGCAGTGACTCGTGGCCGGAGAGCTACACCTTC. Translating gives CASSDSWPESYTF.